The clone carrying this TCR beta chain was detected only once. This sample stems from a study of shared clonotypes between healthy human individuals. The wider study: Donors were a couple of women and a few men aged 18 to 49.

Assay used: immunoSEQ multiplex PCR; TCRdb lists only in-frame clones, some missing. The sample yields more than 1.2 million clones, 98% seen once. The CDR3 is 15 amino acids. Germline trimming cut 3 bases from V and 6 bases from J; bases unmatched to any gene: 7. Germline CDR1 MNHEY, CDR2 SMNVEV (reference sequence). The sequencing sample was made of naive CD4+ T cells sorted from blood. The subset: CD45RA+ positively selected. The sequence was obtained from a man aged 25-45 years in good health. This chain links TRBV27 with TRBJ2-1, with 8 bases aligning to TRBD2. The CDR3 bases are TGTGCCAGCAGTTTCCTCGGGAGGGCCGTCAATGAGCAGTTCTTC. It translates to CASSFLGRAVNEQFF.